Listed here are 24 T cell receptor beta chains from one sample, sequenced in a study of T cells after posttransplantation cyclophosphamide. Busulfan-fludarabine conditioning, marrow transplant, and cyclophosphamide on days +3 and +4 were administered. Assay: immunoSEQ multiplex PCR; the TCRdb copy retains only in-frame clones and omits some. The sample has approximately 20,000 clones, around 90% seen once. The specimen was PBMCs, collected after allogeneic stem cell transplant with posttransplant cyclophosphamide. These receptors originate from a female patient in her forties or fifties who received an allogeneic stem cell transplant from a related donor, was CMV-positive, and had no GVHD. Some of the T cells may derive from the graft donor.

J is TRBJ1-1 and V is TRBV7-9, with a tentative D call TRBD1 (5 bases). The length of the CDR3 is 13 residues. Trimming took off 4 bases at V and 0 bases at J, with 6 bases between the two ends. Germline V gene sequence: CDR1 SEHNR, CDR2 FQNEAQ (reference sequence). The CDR3 spells CASSSGLNTEAFF. The CDR3 region has the DNA TGTGCCAGCAGCTCAGGGTTGAACACTGAAGCTTTCTTT.

This rearrangement joins TRBV5-1 to TRBJ1-2; perhaps TRBD1 as D (6 bases). There are 14 residues in the CDR3. V was shortened by 1 base and J by 6 bases, with 13 bases between the two germline ends. CDR1 is SGHRS, CDR2 YFSETQ, per germline. The CDR3 DNA sequence: TGCGCCAGCAGCTTGCTATCACAGGGTGATGGCTACACCTTC. Encoded protein: CASSLLSQGDGYTF.

The genes are TRBV19 and TRBJ1-1, with TRBD1 identical over 7 bases. CDR1 is LNHDA, CDR2 SQIVND, per germline (reference sequence). J lost 0 bases, V lost 7 bases, and 11 bases had no gene match. The CDR3 spans 16 residues. The CDR3 nucleotides are TGTGCCAGTAAGGGACAGTCGTTTTGGATGAACACTGAAGCTTTCTTT. This sequence encodes CASKGQSFWMNTEAFF.

The chain links TRBV10-3 to TRBJ1-2, with D tentatively TRBD1 (6 bases). Trimming cost V 6 bases and J 8 bases, with 16 bases left between them. Germline CDR1 is ENHRY and CDR2 is SYGVKD. The CDR3 sequence is 13 residues long. CDR3 amino acids: CAISPRGGGGYTF. CDR3 DNA sequence: TGTGCCATCAGCCCGAGGGGGGGAGGCGGCTACACCTTC.

The V gene is TRBV5-1, the J gene TRBJ2-5; the D gene is possibly TRBD2 (6 bases). The assigned J gene may be wrong: the sequence end matches TRBJ2-7 better. From germline, CDR1 is SGHRS and CDR2 YFSETQ. The CDR3 loop spans 13 amino acids. In DNA, the CDR3 is TGCGCCAGCAGCGGGGGGATCTCCTACGAGCAGTACTTC. This codes for CASSGGISYEQYF.

This chain connects TRBV4-3 to TRBJ2-7; 9 bases agree with TRBD2. Germline CDR1 reads LGHNA; CDR2 reads YSLEER. The CDR3 spans 16 residues. Trimming took 1 base from V and 4 from J; bases not matched to a gene: 8. Written as DNA, the CDR3 is TGCGCCAGCAGCCAAGCAGCCCTAGCGGGGTGGTACGAGCAGTACTTC. Translated, it gives CASSQAALAGWYEQYF.

This clone was seen once. V and J are TRBV7-9 and TRBJ2-7, with 9 bases that match TRBD2. CDR1 and CDR2 (germline): SEHNR, FQNEAQ (reference sequence). V lost 1 base, J lost 5 bases, and 18 bases stayed unmatched. The CDR3 contains 19 residues. The CDR3 nucleotides are TGTGCCAGCAGCTTAGTGGAAGTTCGCGGGAGGGCCCTCAACCACGAGCAGTACTTC. Protein: CASSLVEVRGRALNHEQYF.

This clone was seen only a few times. V and J are TRBV18 and TRBJ2-7; TRBD2 matches at 14 bases. Germline V gene lookup returns CDR1 KGHSH and CDR2 LQKENI. V shed 5 bases and J 1 base; nucleotides not matched to a gene: 7. This CDR3 has 17 amino acids. CDR3 DNA sequence: TGTGCCAGCTCAACCGGGACTAGCGGGAGTTGGTCCTACGAGCAGTACTTC. Protein: CASSTGTSGSWSYEQYF. The entire variable domain, with the rest obtained from reference TRBV18 and TRBJ2-7, is as follows: NAGVMQNPRHLVRRRGQEARLRCSPMKGHSHVYWYRQLPEEGLKFMVYLQKENIIDESGMPKERFSAEFPKEGPSILRIQQVVRGDSAAYFCASSTGTSGSWSYEQYFGPGTRLTVT.

This chain links TRBV28 with TRBJ2-7, with 10 bases matching TRBD2. The V gene's germline CDR1 is MDHEN and CDR2 SYDVKM. V was pared by 10 bases and J by 2 bases, with 14 bases of the junction left unmatched. The CDR3 extends over 16 amino acids. The CDR3 protein is CAIVPASGRDAYEQYF. In nucleotides, the CDR3 is TGTGCCATCGTACCCGCCAGCGGGAGGGACGCCTACGAGCAGTACTTC. Variable domain in full (rest from reference TRBV28 and TRBJ2-7): DVKVTQSSRYLVKRTGEKVFLECVQDMDHENMFWYRQDPGLGLRLIYFSYDVKMKEKGDIPEGYSVSREKKERFSLILESASTNQTSMYLCAIVPASGRDAYEQYFGPGTRLTVT.

This chain uses TRBV11-3 with TRBJ2-7; 7 nucleotides line up with TRBD1. Losses at the gene ends were 5 bases for V and 4 bases for J; bases not matched to a gene: 8. Germline CDR1 is SGHNT and CDR2 is YENEEA. This CDR3 contains 14 residues. The CDR3 nucleotides are TGTGCCAGCAGCCTAGCCCCCAGGGGGTACGAGCAGTACTTC. This codes for CASSLAPRGYEQYF.

The chain is built from TRBV19 and TRBJ2-7; 9 nucleotides align to TRBD1. Germline lookup yields CDR1 LNHDA and CDR2 SQIVND (reference sequence). The trim removed 3 bases at V and 3 bases at J, leaving 12 bases unmatched. The CDR3 extends over 17 amino acids. The CDR3: CASSMRGSTGGSYEQYF. Written as DNA, the CDR3 is TGTGCCAGTAGTATGCGGGGATCGACAGGGGGAAGCTACGAGCAGTACTTC.

CDR3 protein: CASIKAGGNNEQFF. CDR3 in DNA: TGTGCCAGCATCAAAGCGGGGGGTAACAATGAGCAGTTCTTC. The chain couples TRBV6-6 to TRBJ2-1, with TRBD2 matching 9 bases. Germline loops: CDR1 MNHNY, CDR2 SVGAGI (reference sequence). The CDR3 covers 14 residues. The junction had 6 bases not matched to a gene; V was cut back by 7 bases and J by 5 bases.

The J gene is TRBJ2-5, the V gene TRBV5-6; D is unresolved. Between the trimmed V and J ends, which lost 1 base and 0 bases, there was a span of 10 bases. The CDR3 covers 15 residues. Germline CDR1 and CDR2: SGHDT and YYEEEE. The CDR3 spells CASSLTTPYQETQYF. DNA of the CDR3: TGTGCCAGCAGCTTGACTACCCCCTACCAAGAGACCCAGTACTTC.

The chain joins TRBV7-2 to TRBJ2-1; weak D call: TRBD2 (5 bases). V gave up 4 bases and J gave up 4 bases, with 8 bases separating them. The CDR3 is made up of 13 amino acids. Per the germline V gene, CDR1 is SGHTA and CDR2 is FQGNSA. CDR3 protein: CASSSREYNEQFF. The CDR3 nucleotides read TGTGCCAGCAGCTCCCGGGAATACAATGAGCAGTTCTTC.

This chain links TRBV5-4 with TRBJ1-2, with TRBD1 identical over 7 bases. Germline trimming cut 1 base from V and 6 bases from J; bases unmatched to any gene: 3. This CDR3 has 13 amino acids. CDR1 is SGHNT, CDR2 YYREEE, per germline (reference sequence). CDR3 bases: TGTGCCAGCAGCTTGCCAGGGGGTAATGGCTACACCTTC. It yields the protein CASSLPGGNGYTF.

The chain recombines TRBV5-1 with TRBJ1-1; D possibly corresponds to TRBD1 (5 bases). The CDR3 is 15 amino acids. Per the germline V gene, CDR1 is SGHRS and CDR2 is YFSETQ. V was cut by 2 bases and J by 2 bases, with 13 bases left in between. The CDR3 DNA reads TGCGCCAGCAGCTTATCAGGGCTCGAAAACACTGAAGCTTTCTTT. Protein product: CASSLSGLENTEAFF.

This rearrangement joins TRBV11-1 to TRBJ1-5, with a tentative D call TRBD1 (6 bases). The germline CDR1 and CDR2 sequences are SGHAT and FQDESV (reference sequence). Trimming stripped 1 base from V and 3 bases from J, with 7 bases between. CDR3 length: 14 amino acids. The CDR3 coding sequence is TGTGCCAGCAGCTTAGGGGACACCAATCAGCCCCAGCATTTT. Its protein is CASSLGDTNQPQHF.

The V gene is TRBV9, the J gene TRBJ2-7; the match to TRBD2 covers 7 bases. V shed 4 bases and J 3 bases; nucleotides not matched to a gene: 13. Germline CDR1 reads SGDLS; CDR2 reads YYNGEE. This CDR3 region has 16 residues. This CDR3 is CASSPDPWGDYYEQYF. In DNA form, the CDR3 reads TGTGCCAGCAGCCCTGACCCGTGGGGGGACTACTACGAGCAGTACTTC.

The rearrangement joins TRBV29-1 to TRBJ1-1, with 7 bases that match TRBD1. Trimming took 5 bases from V and 3 from J; bases not matched to a gene: 9. This CDR3 comprises 14 residues. The germline CDR1 and CDR2 sequences are SQVTM and ANQGSEA. CDR3 residues: CSVKEGAQDTEAFF. DNA for the CDR3: TGCAGCGTTAAGGAGGGGGCGCAGGACACTGAAGCTTTCTTT.

The CDR3 loop is CASSVGLATNTGELFF. CDR3 bases: TGTGCCAGCAGCGTGGGACTAGCGACCAACACCGGGGAGCTGTTTTTT. The chain couples TRBV9 to TRBJ2-2; TRBD2 agrees at 10 bases. The CDR3 consists of 16 residues. The V gene's germline CDR1 is SGDLS and CDR2 YYNGEE. Unmatched junction bases numbered 3, after V lost 2 bases and J lost 2 bases.

The chain combines TRBV19 with TRBJ1-1; D unclear. The CDR3 runs to 14 residues. The V gene's germline CDR1 is LNHDA and CDR2 SQIVND (reference sequence). Trimming took off 0 bases at V and 0 bases at J, with 5 bases between the two ends. CDR3 residues: CASSIEGVNTEAFF. CDR3 nucleotide sequence: TGTGCCAGTAGTATAGAGGGAGTGAACACTGAAGCTTTCTTT.

The J gene is TRBJ2-1, the V gene TRBV4-3; D unclear. This CDR3 contains 15 residues. The germline V and J ends were trimmed by 1 base and 4 bases, with 11 bases remaining between them. Germline-derived CDR1 and CDR2 are LGHNA and YSLEER. The CDR3 protein is CASSQGTTFYNEQFF. Written as DNA, the CDR3 is TGCGCCAGCAGCCAAGGTACTACTTTTTACAATGAGCAGTTCTTC.

V is TRBV5-1 and J is TRBJ2-7; 7 nucleotides agree with TRBD1. Germline V gives CDR1 SGHRS, CDR2 YFSETQ. CDR3 length: 14 amino acids. V shed 4 bases, J shed 4 bases, and the junction held 8 bases outside the gene matches. The CDR3 sequence: CASSMDRLYYEQYF. The CDR3 DNA is TGCGCCAGCAGCATGGACAGGCTCTATTACGAGCAGTACTTC.

This rearrangement joins TRBV5-4 to TRBJ2-7; TRBD2 agrees at 10 bases. CDR3 size: 17 residues. Germline V gene sequence: CDR1 SGHNT, CDR2 YYREEE (reference sequence). V shed 4 bases, J shed 2 bases, and the junction held 12 bases outside the gene matches. The CDR3 loop reads CASSPGLARSSPYEQYF. CDR3 nucleotides: TGTGCCAGCAGCCCGGGACTAGCGAGATCCTCCCCCTACGAGCAGTACTTC.